The 23 T cell receptor beta chains presented below share a single source sample, sequenced in a study of cytomegalovirus exposure and HLA in healthy donors. PCR was performed using 60 Vbeta and 13 Jbeta primers. Repertoires were generated with immunoSEQ multiplex PCR, while TCRdb's copy carries only in-frame clones and drops some. The sample shows just over 200,000 clones, more than 60% of them seen only once. Specimen: PBMCs. These receptors came from a man aged 50-59 years in good health and CMV-seronegative.

The rearrangement joins TRBV7-9 to TRBJ1-2; D gene ambiguous. The CDR3 is 14 residues long. Trimming cost V 0 bases and J 0 bases, with 5 bases left between them. CDR1 is SEHNR, CDR2 FQNEAQ, per germline (reference sequence). CDR3 residues: CASSLAQTNYGYTF. The CDR3 region has the DNA TGTGCCAGCAGCTTAGCGCAGACTAACTATGGCTACACCTTC.

V gene TRBV7-9 combines with J gene TRBJ2-2; the D gene is possibly TRBD1 (5 bases). Trimming stripped 5 bases from V and 0 bases from J, with 16 bases between. Germline lookup yields CDR1 SEHNR and CDR2 FQNEAQ (reference sequence). The CDR3 length is 17 residues. The chain's CDR3 is CASSPIPTASNTGELFF. The CDR3 DNA reads as TGTGCCAGCAGCCCAATACCGACAGCCTCGAACACCGGGGAGCTGTTTTTT.

The V and J genes are TRBV5-1 and TRBJ2-2; 7 positions match TRBD1. V lost 4 bases, J lost 3 bases, and 9 bases stayed unmatched. Germline values: CDR1 SGHRS, CDR2 YFSETQ. The CDR3 spans 16 residues. The CDR3 protein is CASSNARGPDTGELFF. The CDR3 DNA sequence: TGCGCCAGCAGCAACGCTAGGGGGCCGGACACCGGGGAGCTGTTTTTT.

This sequence joins TRBV5-1 and TRBJ1-5; D is perhaps TRBD1 (5 bases). The CDR3 has 14 residues. The germline V gene has CDR1 SGHRS and CDR2 YFSETQ. V shed 0 bases and J shed 3 bases, with 7 bases lying between them. CDR3 residues: CASSLEGANQPQHF. For the CDR3, the DNA is TGCGCCAGCAGCTTGGAAGGGGCCAATCAGCCCCAGCATTTT.

V usage is TRBV4-1 and J usage is TRBJ2-7; tentative D call: TRBD1 (5 bases). In germline, CDR1 is MGHRA, CDR2 YSYEKL. Trimming removed 1 base at V and 5 bases at J, with 15 bases between. This CDR3 has 15 residues. CDR3 bases: TGCGCCAGCAGCCAAGGAGTTAGGGGTGGCGACGAGCAGTACTTC. This encodes CASSQGVRGGDEQYF.

V gene TRBV28 combines with J gene TRBJ2-3, with 10 bases lining up with TRBD2. Germline-derived CDR1 and CDR2 are MDHEN and SYDVKM. With V trimmed by 8 bases and J by 0 bases, 14 bases remained unmatched. The CDR3 is 18 amino acids. CDR3 DNA: TGTGCCAGCCCCCCCTCCGCCGGACTAGCGGTTAGCACAGATACGCAGTATTTT. Amino acid sequence: CASPPSAGLAVSTDTQYF.

V usage is TRBV12-2 and J usage is TRBJ2-7; TRBD2 was called by the table and not checked on the DNA. TRBV12-2 is a recognized pseudogene. This CDR3 contains 16 residues. CDR3 in amino acids: CASRLYGVGCSYEQYF. The CDR3, as DNA: TGTGCAAGTCGCTTATACGGGGTAGGGTGCTCCTACGAGCAGTACTTC.

The chain combines TRBV28 with TRBJ1-2; D is undetermined. The germline CDR1 and CDR2 sequences are MDHEN and SYDVKM. CDR3 length equals 12 residues. Trimming stripped 3 bases from V and 4 bases from J, with 6 bases between. This chain's CDR3 is CASSFQFYGYTF. The DNA for the CDR3 is TGTGCCAGCAGTTTCCAATTCTATGGCTACACCTTC.

The rearrangement uses TRBV4-1 and TRBJ1-4, with no clear D. Germline V gene data show CDR1 as MGHRA and CDR2 as YSYEKL. The CDR3 is 15 amino acids. Trimming removed 1 base at V and 2 bases at J, with 8 bases between. Here the CDR3 DNA reads TGCGCCAGCAGCCAAGCCCCGCGGACTAATGAAAAACTGTTTTTT. This sequence encodes CASSQAPRTNEKLFF.

This clone was found once. This rearrangement joins TRBV10-2 to TRBJ2-7; unclear D gene. Trimming left V 3 bases short and J 4 bases short, with 7 bases between. This CDR3 has 12 amino acids. The germline V gene has CDR1 WSHSY and CDR2 SAAADI. The CDR3 here is CASSETVYEQYF. The CDR3 nucleotides are TGCGCCAGCAGTGAAACGGTATACGAGCAGTACTTC.

The V gene is TRBV27, the J gene TRBJ2-7; 9 bases match TRBD1. Losses at the gene ends were 5 bases for V and 2 bases for J; bases not matched to a gene: 10. The CDR3 consists of 16 residues. The germline V gene has CDR1 MNHEY and CDR2 SMNVEV (reference sequence). The chain's CDR3 is CASSLNRGQGTYEQYF. The DNA of the CDR3 is TGTGCCAGCAGTCTTAACCGAGGACAGGGGACCTACGAGCAGTACTTC.

This sequence joins TRBV6-1 and TRBJ2-7, with TRBD2 identical over 11 bases. J gave up 3 bases and V 4 bases, and 2 bases lay outside the gene matches. In germline, CDR1 is MNHNS, CDR2 SASEGT. The CDR3 totals 14 residues. The CDR3 loop reads CASSATSGSYEQYF. In nucleotides, the CDR3 is TGTGCCAGCAGTGCTACTAGCGGGAGCTACGAGCAGTACTTC.

This chain joins TRBV15 and TRBJ2-1; TRBD1 agrees at 8 bases. Germline V gene data show CDR1 as LNHNV and CDR2 as YYDKDF (reference sequence). Losses at the gene ends were 3 bases for V and 0 bases for J; bases not matched to a gene: 16. This CDR3 comprises 20 residues. In nucleotides, the CDR3 is TGTGCCACCAGCAGGGACAGGGACTCGACCACTCGCAGCTCCTACAATGAGCAGTTCTTC. Translating it yields CATSRDRDSTTRSSYNEQFF.

The genes are TRBV30 and TRBJ2-1, with 11 bases lining up with TRBD1. The CDR3 contains 14 residues. J gave up 12 bases and V 0 bases, and 7 bases lay outside the gene matches. CDR1 GTSNPN and CDR2 SVGIG come from the germline V gene (reference sequence). CDR3 sequence (DNA): TGTGCCTGGAGTGTAGCAGGACAGGGGGCAACGCAGTTCTTC. The encoded protein is CAWSVAGQGATQFF.

The rearrangement links TRBV28 to TRBJ1-5; tentative D call: TRBD1 (6 bases). The CDR3 is made up of 16 amino acids. Trimming left V 8 bases short and J 4 bases short, with 21 bases between. CDR1 MDHEN and CDR2 SYDVKM come from the germline V gene. The CDR3 here is CASEEGRGGLNQPQHF. The CDR3 DNA sequence: TGTGCCAGCGAAGAGGGTAGGGGGGGTTTAAATCAGCCCCAGCATTTT.

The gene calls are TRBV7-2 and TRBJ2-6, with 9 nucleotides matching TRBD2. Germline V gene sequence: CDR1 SGHTA, CDR2 FQGNSA. The CDR3 spans 18 residues. J lost 0 bases, V lost 4 bases, and 7 bases had no gene match. As DNA, the CDR3 is TGTGCCAGCAGCTCCAGACTAGCGGAGAGCTCTGGGGCCAACGTCCTGACTTTC. This codes for CASSSRLAESSGANVLTF.

The table lists this clone with a few counts. The rearrangement joins TRBV7-2 to TRBJ2-5, with 10 bases fitting TRBD2. This CDR3 has 15 residues. Germline V gene sequence: CDR1 SGHTA, CDR2 FQGNSA. After removal of 5 bases from V and 9 bases from J, the junction contained 12 bases not matched to a gene. CDR3 residues: CASSRSGRVRPSQYF. The DNA of the CDR3 is TGTGCCAGCAGCAGAAGCGGGAGGGTCCGCCCCTCCCAGTACTTC.

The chain recombines TRBV6-5 with TRBJ1-1; D unresolved. Trimming cost V 0 bases and J 0 bases, with 8 bases left between them. This CDR3 spans 15 amino acids. The germline gives CDR1 MNHEY, CDR2 SVGAGI. The chain's CDR3 is CASSYSRFMNTEAFF. For the CDR3, the DNA is TGTGCCAGCAGTTACTCTAGATTCATGAACACTGAAGCTTTCTTT.

J is TRBJ2-7 and V is TRBV28; D is perhaps TRBD2 (6 bases). Germline V gene sequence: CDR1 MDHEN, CDR2 SYDVKM. Trimming pared 2 bases from V and 3 bases from J, leaving 11 bases between. The CDR3 has 14 amino acids. CDR3 protein: CASSLGGDGYEQYF. CDR3 bases: TGTGCCAGCAGTTTAGGAGGGGACGGCTACGAGCAGTACTTC.

This chain uses TRBV18 with TRBJ2-1, with a weak D call TRBD2 (5 bases). CDR1 KGHSH and CDR2 LQKENI come from the germline V gene. Trimming shortened V by 2 bases and J by 8 bases, and 16 bases separated the two germline ends. The CDR3 runs 15 residues. The CDR3 loop is CASSPSGGRGDEQFF. The CDR3 DNA reads as TGTGCCAGCTCACCATCGGGTGGGAGAGGAGATGAGCAGTTCTTC.

This clone was seen once. The chain employs TRBV11-2 and TRBJ2-7; 8 bases match TRBD1. Germline assignment: CDR1 SGHAT and CDR2 FQNNGV. The V and J ends lost 4 bases and 10 bases, in that order; junction bases with no gene match: 3. The CDR3 sequence is 11 residues long. Here the CDR3 DNA reads TGTGCCAGCAGCTCTCAGGGGGCACAGTACTTC. This codes for CASSSQGAQYF.

This CDR3 is CASSLGPPGLAGDSYNEQFF. Written as DNA, the CDR3 is TGCGCCAGCAGCTTGGGGCCGCCGGGACTAGCGGGAGACTCCTACAATGAGCAGTTCTTC. V gene TRBV5-1 combines with J gene TRBJ2-1; 14 nucleotides agree with TRBD2. The CDR3 extends over 20 amino acids. V dropped 0 bases and J dropped 0; count of bases not matched to a gene: 8. CDR1 and CDR2 from the germline V gene are SGHRS and YFSETQ.

The chain carries TRBV11-2 and TRBJ2-1; 11 bases are shared with TRBD2. The CDR3 sequence is 17 residues long. The J segment lost 4 bases and the V segment lost 4 bases, leaving 9 bases of the junction unmatched. Germline V CDR1 and CDR2: SGHAT, FQNNGV. Here the CDR3 DNA reads TGTGCCAGCAGCTCGACTAGCGGGATTGAATCGTACAATGAGCAGTTCTTC. It specifies CASSSTSGIESYNEQFF.